The next 8 T cell receptor beta chains were all read from a single sample in a study of blood T cell repertoires in COVID-19. Sequenced by immunoSEQ multiplex PCR; TCRdb stores in-frame clones only, minus some. The table records 130,000 to 150,000 clones, 70% to 90% of them present only once. The sample taken for sequencing was peripheral blood. The receptors originated from a woman between 45 and 60 years old with acute or convalescent COVID-19.

This sequence joins TRBV7-8 and TRBJ2-7; 10 bases map to TRBD2. The germline V gene encodes CDR1 SGHVS and CDR2 FQNEAQ. This CDR3 is 17 amino acids long. With 5 bases clipped from V and 7 bases from J, the junction kept 17 bases outside the gene matches. CDR3 nucleotides: TGTGCCAGCAGCGCAACCACCCGGGGCAGCGGGGGGGATGAGCAGTACTTC. Translation: CASSATTRGSGGDEQYF. The full variable domain, in which reference TRBV7-8 and TRBJ2-7 provide the parts outside the CDR3, is GAGVSQSPRYKVAKRGQDVALRCDPISGHVSLFWYQQALGQGPEFLTYFQNEAQLDKSGLPSDRFFAERPEGSVSTLKIQRTQQEDSAVYLCASSATTRGSGGDEQYFGPGTRLTVT.

This clone was counted a single time. The genes are TRBV11-1 and TRBJ2-7, with TRBD1 matching 8 bases. The CDR3 has 13 residues. The V and J ends lost 5 bases and 5 bases, in that order; junction bases with no gene match: 5. Germline V gives CDR1 SGHAT, CDR2 FQDESV (reference sequence). CDR3 protein: CASSPGQGHEQYF. CDR3 nucleotides: TGTGCCAGCAGCCCCGGACAGGGCCACGAGCAGTACTTC. Full variable domain (missing parts from reference TRBV11-1 and TRBJ2-7): EAEVAQSPRYKITEKSQAVAFWCDPISGHATLYWYRQILGQGPELLVQFQDESVVDDSQLPKDRFSAERLKGVDSTLKIQPAELGDSAMYLCASSPGQGHEQYFGPGTRLTVT.

This clone was seen a few times. The J gene is TRBJ1-5, the V gene TRBV20-1; D possibly corresponds to TRBD1 (6 bases). V was cut by 3 bases and J by 2 bases, with 17 bases left in between. This CDR3 comprises 16 residues. Germline CDR1 reads DFQATT; CDR2 reads SNEGSKA (reference sequence). The CDR3 DNA follows: TGCAGTGCTAGTTTAGGGGGTCCGGCTGGCAATCAGCCCCAGCATTTT. Translation: CSASLGGPAGNQPQHF.

This clone was detected only once. CDR3 DNA sequence: TGTGCCAGTAGTCAACTAGCGGGGGGGCCTGATACGCAGTATTTT. It encodes CASSQLAGGPDTQYF. This chain joins TRBV19 and TRBJ2-3, with 13 bases matching TRBD2. V shed 5 bases, J shed 6 bases, and the junction held 5 bases outside the gene matches. There are 15 residues in the CDR3. In germline, CDR1 is LNHDA, CDR2 SQIVND (reference sequence). Filled out from reference TRBV19 and TRBJ2-3, the complete variable domain reads DGGITQSPKYLFRKEGQNVTLSCEQNLNHDAMYWYRQDPGQGLRLIYYSQIVNDFQKGDIAEGYSVSREKKESFPLTVTSAQKNPTAFYLCASSQLAGGPDTQYFGPGTRLTVL.

The V call is TRBV4-3, the J call TRBJ1-6, with a weak D call TRBD1 (6 bases). Looked up from germline, CDR1 is LGHNA and CDR2 is YSLEER. CDR3 length equals 16 residues. The V end was cut by 0 bases, the J end by 5 bases, with 11 bases between. The CDR3 is CASSQEMAGDNSPLHF. The CDR3 bases are TGCGCCAGCAGCCAAGAGATGGCAGGGGATAATTCACCCCTCCACTTT.

V and J are TRBV18 and TRBJ1-1; 7 bases fit TRBD1. The V gene's germline CDR1 is KGHSH and CDR2 LQKENI. The CDR3 runs to 15 residues. The V segment lost 6 bases and the J segment 5 bases; nucleotides outside the gene matches: 12. The CDR3 loop reads CASSRNTGVGTEAFF. The DNA of the CDR3 is TGTGCCAGCTCTCGAAACACAGGGGTCGGGACTGAAGCTTTCTTT.

The J gene is TRBJ2-2, the V gene TRBV2; no firm D call. There are 14 residues in the CDR3. V lost 3 bases to trimming and J lost 4 bases, with 9 bases between them. CDR1 and CDR2 from the germline V gene are SNHLY and FYNNEI. CDR3 protein: CASSDGGATGELFF. The CDR3 DNA follows: TGTGCCAGCAGTGATGGTGGAGCCACCGGGGAGCTGTTTTTT.

This rearrangement joins TRBV6-2 or TRBV6-3 to TRBJ2-5, with 11 bases that match TRBD2. The V segment lost 2 bases and the J segment 3 bases; nucleotides outside the gene matches: 11. There are 18 residues in the CDR3. Looked up from germline, CDR1 is MNHEY and CDR2 is SVGEGT. In DNA form, the CDR3 reads TGTGCCAGCAGTTACCTCGTAACTAGCGGGGGAATCGAAGAGACCCAGTACTTC. Its protein product is CASSYLVTSGGIEETQYF.